These 18 T cell receptor beta chains were all obtained from the same sample, sequenced in a study of identical twins. One entry per CDR3 protein, called by TCRdb with MiXCR from the 5' RACE reads. The table includes over 600,000 distinct CDR3 sequences, around 21% detected once. The same specimen was also included in a second study, on T cells expressing NK-cell markers.

The sequenced sample consisted of PBMCs. These receptor sequences come from a young woman in good health.

The chain joins TRBV29-1 to TRBJ1-1; D unresolved. The germline CDR1 and CDR2 sequences are SQVTM and ANQGSEA. This CDR3 has 11 residues. Trimming took 4 bases from V and 3 from J, leaving 6 bases between them. This chain's CDR3 is CSVGGHTEAFF. Written as DNA, the CDR3 is TGCAGCGTTGGAGGGCACACTGAAGCTTTCTTT.

The chain combines TRBV7-2 with TRBJ2-7; 9 nucleotides line up with TRBD2. Trimming took 1 base from V and 3 from J; bases not matched to a gene: 7. This CDR3 contains 16 residues. Germline V gene lookup returns CDR1 SGHTA and CDR2 FQGNSA. The CDR3, as DNA: TGTGCCAGCAGCTTAGGTTCGCGGGAGGGCCGCTACGAGCAGTACTTC. Amino acids: CASSLGSREGRYEQYF.

The table lists this clonotype with many counts. The chain is built from TRBV6-5 and TRBJ2-1; 11 bases align to TRBD2. The CDR3 runs to 15 residues. The V gene's germline CDR1 is MNHEY and CDR2 SVGAGI. V trimming: 3 bases; J trimming: 6 bases; junction bases outside the gene matches: 4. CDR3 DNA sequence: TGTGCCAGCAGTTATATAACTAGCGGGAGCAATGAGCAGTTCTTC. Its protein is CASSYITSGSNEQFF.

The rearrangement links TRBV6-1 to TRBJ2-7; 8 bases are shared with TRBD1. Unmatched junction bases numbered 5, after V lost 6 bases and J lost 1 base. This CDR3 has 14 residues. Germline CDR1 is MNHNS and CDR2 is SASEGT. This CDR3 is CASRAGQGSYEQYF. In DNA form, the CDR3 reads TGTGCCAGCAGGGCAGGACAGGGTTCCTACGAGCAGTACTTC.

The chain links TRBV15 to TRBJ2-3, with 9 bases lining up with TRBD2. The CDR3 consists of 15 residues. The germline V gene encodes CDR1 LNHNV and CDR2 YYDKDF (reference sequence). J lost 2 bases, V lost 5 bases, and 5 bases had no gene match. The CDR3 DNA sequence: TGTGCCACCAGCGTACAGCGGGGGGTCACAGATACGCAGTATTTT. Translation: CATSVQRGVTDTQYF.

The chain has TRBV6-5 and TRBJ2-1; 10 bases fit TRBD2. With 5 bases clipped from V and 6 bases from J, the junction kept 7 bases outside the gene matches. From germline, CDR1 is MNHEY and CDR2 SVGAGI. The CDR3 extends over 15 amino acids. The CDR3 is CASSHRTSGGNEQFF. Written as DNA, the CDR3 is TGTGCCAGCAGTCACAGGACTAGCGGAGGCAATGAGCAGTTCTTC.

The rearrangement links TRBV29-1 to TRBJ2-7; 8 bases are shared with TRBD2. This CDR3 comprises 15 residues. Trimming cost V 1 base and J 2 bases; bases outside gene matches: 7. Germline values: CDR1 SQVTM, CDR2 ANQGSEA. The chain's CDR3 is CSVEGSGTSPYEQYF. The CDR3 nucleotides read TGCAGCGTTGAAGGGAGTGGGACTAGTCCCTACGAGCAGTACTTC.

The DNA for the CDR3 is TGTGCCACCAGTACAGCCAGCACAGATACGCAGTATTTT. This codes for CATSTASTDTQYF. This chain links TRBV24-1 with TRBJ2-3; no definite D call. V lost 6 bases to trimming and J lost 0 bases, with 6 bases between them. Per germline, CDR1 KGHDR and CDR2 SFDVKD. The CDR3 extends over 13 amino acids.

This clonotype occurred many times. The chain has TRBV20-1 and TRBJ2-7, with 11 bases aligning to TRBD2. Germline assignment: CDR1 DFQATT and CDR2 SNEGSKA (reference sequence). The CDR3 has 16 residues. V trimming: 4 bases; J trimming: 0 bases; junction bases outside the gene matches: 8. The CDR3 loop is CSAIPSTSGTSYEQYF. CDR3 bases: TGCAGTGCTATCCCCTCGACTAGCGGGACCTCCTACGAGCAGTACTTC.

V and J are TRBV7-8 and TRBJ2-7; D is undetermined. The CDR3 is 13 amino acids. Germline loops: CDR1 SGHVS, CDR2 FQNEAQ. V lost 3 bases, J lost 3 bases, and 9 bases lay in between. CDR3 in amino acids: CASSFRSHYEQYF. The CDR3 coding sequence is TGTGCCAGCAGCTTCCGCAGCCACTACGAGCAGTACTTC.

Ten or more counts support this clonotype. The chain joins TRBV5-1 to TRBJ1-5; TRBD1 agrees at 9 bases. Trimming removed 5 bases from V and 7 bases from J; junction bases left unmatched: 4. The CDR3 loop spans 13 amino acids. Germline V gene lookup returns CDR1 SGHRS and CDR2 YFSETQ. The CDR3 bases are TGCGCCAGCAGTATGGGACAGGGACAGCCCCAGCATTTT. Protein product: CASSMGQGQPQHF.

The J gene is TRBJ2-3, the V gene TRBV7-9; the D is unclear. This CDR3 has 14 residues. Deletions cut 5 bases from V and 6 bases from J, with 15 bases between. Germline CDR1 reads SEHNR; CDR2 reads FQNEAQ (reference sequence). This CDR3 reads CASSISSGSDTQYF. The CDR3 bases are TGTGCCAGCAGCATAAGTTCTGGTTCCGATACGCAGTATTTT. Based on the CDR3 plus reference TRBV7-9 and TRBJ2-3, the full variable domain is DTGVSQNPRHKITKRGQNVTFRCDPISEHNRLYWYRQTLGQGPEFLTYFQNEAQLEKSRLLSDRFSAERPKGSFSTLEIQRTEQGDSAMYLCASSISSGSDTQYFGPGTRLTVL.

The gene calls are TRBV12-3 or TRBV12-4 and TRBJ2-7, with unresolved D. V lost 3 bases and J 5 bases, leaving 8 bases between the germline ends. This CDR3 region has 12 residues. This CDR3 is CASSLRLDEQYF. The CDR3 region has the DNA TGTGCCAGCAGTTTGAGGTTAGACGAGCAGTACTTC.

The chain links TRBV12-3 or TRBV12-4 to TRBJ2-1; D is uncertain. Trimming left V 4 bases short and J 0 bases short, with 16 bases between. This CDR3 is built from 17 residues. Written as DNA, the CDR3 is TGTGCCAGCAGTTCGTGGACCGGATCTGGCTCCTACAATGAGCAGTTCTTC. This codes for CASSSWTGSGSYNEQFF.

A few counts support this clonotype. The rearrangement uses TRBV4-1 and TRBJ2-7; TRBD2 aligns across 12 bases. The ends lost 4 bases at V and 3 bases at J; junction bases unmatched: 7. The germline V gene encodes CDR1 MGHRA and CDR2 YSYEKL. The CDR3 is 16 residues long. In DNA form, the CDR3 reads TGCGCCAGCAGCCCAGGGACTAGCGGGTCAAACTACGAGCAGTACTTC. Protein product: CASSPGTSGSNYEQYF.

This sequence joins TRBV5-6 and TRBJ2-7; 13 bases are a match to TRBD2. The V segment lost 4 bases and the J segment 2 bases; nucleotides outside the gene matches: 9. The CDR3 is 17 residues long. Germline V gene lookup returns CDR1 SGHDT and CDR2 YYEEEE. The CDR3 spells CASSRLPGLAGTYEQYF. CDR3 nucleotides: TGTGCCAGCAGCCGTTTACCGGGACTAGCGGGAACCTACGAGCAGTACTTC.

This clonotype was picked up a small number of times. The chain links TRBV5-6 to TRBJ2-7; D is unresolved. Trimming took off 0 bases at V and 3 bases at J, with 10 bases between the two ends. Germline CDR1 is SGHDT and CDR2 is YYEEEE. This CDR3 spans 14 amino acids. CDR3 DNA: TGTGCCAGCAGCTTGGTGCAGGTTAACTACGAGCAGTACTTC. Its protein product is CASSLVQVNYEQYF.

CDR3 in amino acids: CSARMGGAASTNEKLFF. The CDR3 DNA reads TGCAGTGCGCGGATGGGGGGCGCAGCTTCAACTAATGAAAAACTGTTTTTT. This chain joins TRBV20-1 and TRBJ1-4; D possibly corresponds to TRBD1 (6 bases). The germline gives CDR1 DFQATT, CDR2 SNEGSKA (reference sequence). The CDR3 has 17 residues. V was trimmed by 6 bases and J by 0 bases, leaving 20 bases between them.